The clone carrying this T cell receptor (beta chain) showed up many times. Using genomic DNA as the template, TCR beta VDJ and CDR3 profiling was carried out. TCRdb ran MiXCR on the reads and lists one entry per CDR3 protein. This table holds 180,000 or so distinct CDR3 sequences, about 45% found once. V gave up 1 base and J gave up 1 base; unmatched junction bases: 2. Germline-derived CDR1 and CDR2 are LNHDA and SQIVND (reference sequence). The CDR3 consists of 15 residues. The sample belongs to a study of CD8+CD57+ T cells in acquired aplastic anemia. Whoever was chosen for sequencing had shown CD8+CD57+ cell expansion by flow cytometry. In all patients, the disease was severe acquired aplastic anemia.

Sequencing was carried out using sorted CD4+, CD8+, or CD8+CD57+ T cells (not recorded which) from PBMCs. The chain couples TRBV19 to TRBJ2-3, with TRBD1 matching over 7 bases. The receptor's source is a human donor with aplastic anemia. Here the CDR3 reads CASSIATGGTDTQYF. For the CDR3, the DNA is TGTGCCAGTAGTATAGCAACAGGGGGCACAGATACGCAGTATTTT.